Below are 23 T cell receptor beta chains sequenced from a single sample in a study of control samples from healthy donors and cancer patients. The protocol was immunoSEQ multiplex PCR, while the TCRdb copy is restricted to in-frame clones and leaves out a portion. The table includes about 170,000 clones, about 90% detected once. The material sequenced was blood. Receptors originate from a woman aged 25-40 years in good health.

CDR3 region: CASSFVAAGVGGNEQFF. As DNA, the CDR3 is TGTGCCAGCAGTTTTGTGGCAGCGGGAGTAGGGGGGAATGAGCAGTTCTTC. This rearrangement joins TRBV28 to TRBJ2-1; the match to TRBD2 covers 8 bases. The length of the CDR3 is 17 residues. The ends lost 3 bases at V and 7 bases at J; junction bases unmatched: 14. The V gene's germline CDR1 is MDHEN and CDR2 SYDVKM.

For the CDR3, the DNA is TGTGCCAGCAGTTACGCGCTAGCGGGAGAACCCTACGAGCAGTACTTC. It yields the protein CASSYALAGEPYEQYF. The V call is TRBV6-2 or TRBV6-3, the J call TRBJ2-7; 10 nucleotides line up with TRBD2. The CDR3 loop spans 16 amino acids. In germline, CDR1 is MNHEY, CDR2 SVGEGT. J lost 2 bases, V lost 2 bases, and 6 bases had no gene match.

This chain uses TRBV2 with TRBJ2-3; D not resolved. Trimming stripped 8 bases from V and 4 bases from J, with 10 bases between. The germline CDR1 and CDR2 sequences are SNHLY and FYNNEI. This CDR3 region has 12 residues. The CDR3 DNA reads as TGTGCCAGCTCCAGCAGCCCAGATACGCAGTATTTT. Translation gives CASSSSPDTQYF.

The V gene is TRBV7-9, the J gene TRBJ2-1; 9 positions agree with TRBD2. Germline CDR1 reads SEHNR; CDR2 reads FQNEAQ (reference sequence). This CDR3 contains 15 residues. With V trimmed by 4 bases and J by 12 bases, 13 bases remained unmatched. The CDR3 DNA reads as TGTGCCAGCAGCTGGGGCCGCGCGGGAGGGCCGCGGCAGTTCTTC. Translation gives CASSWGRAGGPRQFF.

CDR3 in DNA: TGTGCCAGCAGCAAATGGACTAGCGGACCAAACAATGAGCAGTTCTTC. Protein product: CASSKWTSGPNNEQFF. The chain carries TRBV7-8 and TRBJ2-1, with 10 positions matching TRBD2. The junction had 9 bases not matched to a gene; V was cut back by 5 bases and J by 5 bases. Germline V gives CDR1 SGHVS, CDR2 FQNEAQ. The CDR3 is 16 amino acids.

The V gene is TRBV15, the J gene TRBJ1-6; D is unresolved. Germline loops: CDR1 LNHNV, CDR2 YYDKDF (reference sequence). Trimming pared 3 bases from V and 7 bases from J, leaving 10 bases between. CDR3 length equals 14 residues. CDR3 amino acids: CATSRRQENSPLHF. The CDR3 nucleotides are TGTGCCACCAGCAGGAGACAAGAAAATTCACCCCTCCACTTT.

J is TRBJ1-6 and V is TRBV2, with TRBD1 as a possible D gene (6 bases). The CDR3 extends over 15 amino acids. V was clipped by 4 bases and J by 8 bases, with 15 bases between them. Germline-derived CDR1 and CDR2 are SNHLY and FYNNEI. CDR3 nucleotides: TGTGCCAGCAGTGTACAGGGCACAAGGGATTCACCCCTCCACTTT. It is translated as CASSVQGTRDSPLHF.

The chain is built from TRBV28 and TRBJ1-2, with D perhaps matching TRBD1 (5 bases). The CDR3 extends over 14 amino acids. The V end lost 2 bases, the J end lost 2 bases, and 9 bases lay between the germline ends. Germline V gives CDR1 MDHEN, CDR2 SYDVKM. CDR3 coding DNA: TGTGCCAGCAGTTTAACCCGGGACAACTATGGCTACACCTTC. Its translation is CASSLTRDNYGYTF.

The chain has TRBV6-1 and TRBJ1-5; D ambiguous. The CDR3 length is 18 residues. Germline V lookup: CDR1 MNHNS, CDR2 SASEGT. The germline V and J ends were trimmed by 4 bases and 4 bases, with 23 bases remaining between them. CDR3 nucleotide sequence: TGTGCCAGCAGTGTAGAGGTTGCGGGAATGGGAAATAATCAGCCCCAGCATTTT. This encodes CASSVEVAGMGNNQPQHF.

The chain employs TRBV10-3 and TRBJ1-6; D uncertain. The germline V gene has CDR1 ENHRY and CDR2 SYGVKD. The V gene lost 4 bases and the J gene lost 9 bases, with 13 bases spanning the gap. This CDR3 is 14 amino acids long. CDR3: CAISAGDPASPLHF. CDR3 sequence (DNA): TGTGCCATCAGTGCCGGGGATCCCGCTTCACCCCTCCACTTT.

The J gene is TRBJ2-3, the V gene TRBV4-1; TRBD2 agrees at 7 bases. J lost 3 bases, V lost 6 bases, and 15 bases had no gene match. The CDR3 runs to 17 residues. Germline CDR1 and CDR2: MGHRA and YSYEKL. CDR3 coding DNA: TGCGCCAGCAGTGATACCCCCGTTGGGGGAGGGACAGATACGCAGTATTTT. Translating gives CASSDTPVGGGTDTQYF.

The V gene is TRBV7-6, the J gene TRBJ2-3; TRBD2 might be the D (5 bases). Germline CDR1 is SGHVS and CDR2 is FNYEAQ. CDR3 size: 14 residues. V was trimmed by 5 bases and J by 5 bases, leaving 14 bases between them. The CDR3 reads CASSEGIIGDTQYF. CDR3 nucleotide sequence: TGTGCCAGCAGCGAGGGAATAATAGGAGATACGCAGTATTTT.

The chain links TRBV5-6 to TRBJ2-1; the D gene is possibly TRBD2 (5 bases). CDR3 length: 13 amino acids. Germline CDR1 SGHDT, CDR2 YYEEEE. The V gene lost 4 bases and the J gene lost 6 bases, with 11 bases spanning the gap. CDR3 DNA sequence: TGTGCCAGCAGCCCTGGACTGTTCAATGAGCAGTTCTTC. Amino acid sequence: CASSPGLFNEQFF. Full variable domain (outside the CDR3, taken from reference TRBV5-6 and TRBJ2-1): DAGVTQSPTHLIKTRGQQVTLRCSPKSGHDTVSWYQQALGQGPQFIFQYYEEEERQRGNFPDRFSGHQFPNYSSELNVNALLLGDSALYLCASSPGLFNEQFFGPGTRLTVL.

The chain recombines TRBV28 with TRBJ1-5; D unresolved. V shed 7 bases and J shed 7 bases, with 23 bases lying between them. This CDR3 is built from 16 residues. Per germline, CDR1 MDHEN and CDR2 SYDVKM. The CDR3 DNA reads TGTGCCAGCATTTCCTCGAATCCGGGCGGGTTACAGCCCCAGCATTTT. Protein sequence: CASISSNPGGLQPQHF.

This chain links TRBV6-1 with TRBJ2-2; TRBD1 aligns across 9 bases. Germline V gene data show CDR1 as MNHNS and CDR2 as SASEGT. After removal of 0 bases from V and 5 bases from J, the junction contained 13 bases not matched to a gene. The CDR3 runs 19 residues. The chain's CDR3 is CASSEARTGVVLSTGELFF. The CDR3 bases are TGTGCCAGCAGTGAAGCGCGGACAGGGGTTGTACTAAGTACCGGGGAGCTGTTTTTT.

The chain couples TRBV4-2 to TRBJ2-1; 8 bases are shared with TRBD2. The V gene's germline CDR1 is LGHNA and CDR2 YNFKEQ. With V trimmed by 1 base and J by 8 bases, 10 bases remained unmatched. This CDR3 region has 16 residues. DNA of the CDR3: TGTGCCAGCAGCCAAGGGGCGGGGGGCTCCCTCCATGAGCAGTTCTTC. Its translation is CASSQGAGGSLHEQFF.

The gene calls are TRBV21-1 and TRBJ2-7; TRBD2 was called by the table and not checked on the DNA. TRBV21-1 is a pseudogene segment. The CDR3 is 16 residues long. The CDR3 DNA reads TGTGCCAGCAGCAAAGTAGAAAAAGACGAGGTAGACGAGCAGTACTTC. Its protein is CASSKVEKDEVDEQYF.

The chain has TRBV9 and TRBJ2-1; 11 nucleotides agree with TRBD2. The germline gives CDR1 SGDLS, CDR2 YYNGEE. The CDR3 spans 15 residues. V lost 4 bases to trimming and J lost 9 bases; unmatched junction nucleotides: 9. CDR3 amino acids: CASSLTSGGSGEQFF. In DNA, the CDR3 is TGTGCCAGCAGCCTTACTAGCGGGGGATCGGGTGAGCAGTTCTTC.

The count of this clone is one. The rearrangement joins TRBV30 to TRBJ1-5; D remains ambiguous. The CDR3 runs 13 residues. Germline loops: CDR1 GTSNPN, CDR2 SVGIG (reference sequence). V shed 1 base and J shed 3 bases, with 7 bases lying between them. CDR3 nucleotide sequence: TGTGCCTGGAGTGGACGGTTCAATCAGCCCCAGCATTTT. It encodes CAWSGRFNQPQHF.

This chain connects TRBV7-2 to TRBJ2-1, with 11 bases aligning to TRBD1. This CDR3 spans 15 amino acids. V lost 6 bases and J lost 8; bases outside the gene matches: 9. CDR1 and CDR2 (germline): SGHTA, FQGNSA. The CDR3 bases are TGTGCCAGCAGTGGACCGGGACAGGGGGACCATGAGCAGTTCTTC. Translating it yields CASSGPGQGDHEQFF. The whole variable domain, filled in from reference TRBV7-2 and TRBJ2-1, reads GAGVSQSPSNKVTEKGKDVELRCDPISGHTALYWYRQSLGQGLEFLIYFQGNSAPDKSGLPSDRFSAERTGGSVSTLTIQRTQQEDSAVYLCASSGPGQGDHEQFFGPGTRLTVL.

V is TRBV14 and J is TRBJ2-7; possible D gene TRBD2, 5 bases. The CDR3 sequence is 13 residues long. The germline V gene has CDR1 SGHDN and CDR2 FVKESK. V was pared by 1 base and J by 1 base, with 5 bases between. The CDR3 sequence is CASSQGESYEQYF. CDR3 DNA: TGTGCCAGCAGCCAAGGGGAGTCCTACGAGCAGTACTTC. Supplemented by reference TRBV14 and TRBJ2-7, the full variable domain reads EAGVTQFPSHSVIEKGQTVTLRCDPISGHDNLYWYRRVMGKEIKFLLHFVKESKQDESGMPNNRFLAERTGGTYSTLKVQPAELEDSGVYFCASSQGESYEQYFGPGTRLTVT.

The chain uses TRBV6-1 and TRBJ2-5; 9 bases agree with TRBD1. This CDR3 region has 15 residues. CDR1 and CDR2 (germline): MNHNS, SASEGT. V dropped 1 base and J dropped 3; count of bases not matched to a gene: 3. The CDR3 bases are TGTGCCAGCAGTGAAGGGGGACAGGGAAAAGAGACCCAGTACTTC. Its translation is CASSEGGQGKETQYF.

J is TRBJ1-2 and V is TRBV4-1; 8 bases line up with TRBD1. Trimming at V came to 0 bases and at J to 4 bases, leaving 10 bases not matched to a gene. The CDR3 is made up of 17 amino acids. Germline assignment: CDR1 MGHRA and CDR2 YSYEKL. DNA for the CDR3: TGCGCCAGCAGCCAAGAACAGGGGGGCGATGTACCCTATGGCTACACCTTC. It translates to CASSQEQGGDVPYGYTF.